This T cell receptor (beta chain) was sequenced in a study of blood T cells in healthy people across ages. Findings and caveats of the study: Roughly linear age-related decline in beta diversity appeared, significant by age approximately 40. There was no known CMV status for donors, so expanded clonotype changes were possibly confounded.

V was shortened by 0 bases and J by 5 bases, with 10 bases between the two germline ends. The CDR3 covers 14 residues. Germline assignment: CDR1 MNHNS and CDR2 SASEGT. Concerning this clonotype: What it recognizes is unknown.

Then a second PCR, running roughly 7 to 12 cycles, was carried out with a sample-barcoded 5' primer and a J-beta primer mix. A 12-random-nucleotide template-switch adaptor tagged each cDNA molecule. From each sample, at least 3 million paired-end reads containing CDR3 were obtained. TCRdb itself ran the 5' RACE reads through MiXCR, one entry per CDR3 protein. The sample lists about 1.6 million distinct CDR3 sequences; roughly 32% were seen once. V and J are TRBV6-1 and TRBJ1-1; TRBD1 might be the D (6 bases). The clonotype was recovered from a woman between 25 and 40 years old in good health. The sequenced sample consisted of blood. Written as DNA, the CDR3 is TGTGCCAGCAGTGAAGCTGGGGGCCGAACTGAAGCTTTCTTT. Protein sequence: CASSEAGGRTEAFF.